A single count supports the clone carrying this TCR beta chain. The data were obtained in a study of T cell responses to AZD1222 COVID-19 vaccine. The V gene lost 5 bases and the J gene lost 3 bases, with 10 bases spanning the gap. CDR1 and CDR2 (germline): LNHDA, SQIVND (reference sequence). The CDR3 consists of 13 residues. Assay: immunoSEQ multiplex PCR; the TCRdb copy retains only in-frame clones and omits some. The table includes 80,000 or so clones, approximately 90% detected once. This rearrangement joins TRBV19 to TRBJ1-2; D might be TRBD1 (5 bases). This TCR was sampled from an adult in good health. The sample was peripheral blood, taken on day 0 of AZD1222 vaccination. This chain's CDR3 is CASSGSGDYGYTF. The CDR3 DNA sequence: TGTGCCAGTAGTGGGTCGGGGGACTATGGCTACACCTTC.